The present entry profiles one T cell receptor (beta chain) with its context. What it binds is unknown. The data belong to a study of naive and memory T cell subsets. Study-wide results and caveats: Especially in CD8 cells, naive repertoires contained a few larger clonotypes, possibly CD45RA-re-expressing memory cells.

V lost 4 bases to trimming and J lost 2 bases, with 12 bases between them. CDR1 is SQVTM and CDR2 is ANQGSEA in the germline V gene. The CDR3 is 13 residues long. Both TRBC1 and TRBC2 were covered by a beta constant-region primer of two equimolar oligonucleotides. Four rounds of PCR amplified the ligated cDNA using nested alpha and beta constant-region primers plus SP2. TCRdb ran MiXCR on the UMI-ligation and nested PCR reads and lists one entry per CDR3 protein. This sample has about 150,000 distinct CDR3 sequences, with over 20% found just once. The receptor comes from a human donor in good health. V usage is TRBV29-1 and J usage is TRBJ2-7; tentatively, D is TRBD2 (6 bases). Material: naive CD4+ T cells from blood. CDR3 region: CSVVRGTAYEQYF. The CDR3 nucleotides are TGCAGCGTTGTCAGAGGGACTGCCTACGAGCAGTACTTC.